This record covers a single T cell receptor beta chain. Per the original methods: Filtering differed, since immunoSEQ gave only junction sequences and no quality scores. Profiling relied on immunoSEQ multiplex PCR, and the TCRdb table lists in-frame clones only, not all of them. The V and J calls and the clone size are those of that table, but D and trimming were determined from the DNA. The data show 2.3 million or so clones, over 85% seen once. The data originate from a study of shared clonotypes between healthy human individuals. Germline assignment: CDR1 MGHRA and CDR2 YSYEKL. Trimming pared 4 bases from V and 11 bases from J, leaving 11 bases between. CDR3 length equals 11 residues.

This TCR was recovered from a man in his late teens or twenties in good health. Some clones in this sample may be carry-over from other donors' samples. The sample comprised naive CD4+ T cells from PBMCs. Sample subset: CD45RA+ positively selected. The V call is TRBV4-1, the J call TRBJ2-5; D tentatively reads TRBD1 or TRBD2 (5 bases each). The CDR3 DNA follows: TGCGCCAGCAGCCTGCCGGGACCTCAGTACTTC. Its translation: CASSLPGPQYF.